This TCR beta chain was captured by sequencing in a study of T cells in Graves' hyperthyroidism and ophthalmopathy. In germline, CDR1 is DFQATT, CDR2 SNEGSKA (reference sequence). This CDR3 contains 18 residues. V gave up 4 bases and J gave up 1 base; unmatched junction bases: 12. This clonotype was seen more than once but under ten times. Researchers took RNA transcripts and amplified the TCR beta CDR3 regions from them. The study used the HTBI primer set for a first-round RT-PCR of the TCR CDR3. TCRdb re-derived calls from the multiplex PCR reads in MiXCR, one entry per CDR3 protein. The sample carries roughly 630,000 distinct CDR3 sequences, around 14% recorded once. Hyperthyroidism was newly diagnosed in patients aged 18 to 65 (duration under 2 months).

The sequence came from a woman between 25 and 40 years old with Graves' hyperthyroidism. The rearrangement joins TRBV20-1 to TRBJ2-3, with 12 bases lining up with TRBD2. Sequencing was done on a sample of blood. CDR3 amino acids: CSAMTGLAGGLGTDTQYF. CDR3 DNA sequence: TGCAGTGCTATGACAGGGCTAGCGGGAGGGTTGGGCACAGATACGCAGTATTTT.